These 26 T cell receptor beta chains originate from one sample sequenced in a study of shared clonotypes between healthy human individuals. Sequenced by immunoSEQ multiplex PCR; TCRdb stores in-frame clones only, minus some. Counted here are roughly 2 million clones, roughly 95% occurring once; the ten biggest clones make up around 0.13%. The sample consisted of naive CD4+ T cells sorted from blood. Subset here: CD45RA+ positively selected. The receptors originated from a young man in good health.

The chain joins TRBV5-1 to TRBJ2-2; 8 nucleotides match TRBD1. The CDR3 has 18 amino acids. After removal of 7 bases from V and 2 bases from J, the junction contained 16 bases not matched to a gene. Per the germline V gene, CDR1 is SGHRS and CDR2 is YFSETQ. DNA for the CDR3: TGCGCCAGCGCCCTACTACCAGGACAGGGTCGCAACACCGGGGAGCTGTTTTTT. Translation gives CASALLPGQGRNTGELFF.

The V call is TRBV5-1, the J call TRBJ2-6; D not certain. The germline gives CDR1 SGHRS, CDR2 YFSETQ. This CDR3 is 16 amino acids long. Trimming cost V 4 bases and J 2 bases, with 13 bases left between them. CDR3 amino acids: CASSPSESAGANVLTF. The CDR3 DNA reads TGCGCCAGCAGCCCCTCGGAGTCTGCTGGGGCCAACGTCCTGACTTTC.

This rearrangement joins TRBV19 to TRBJ1-6; possibly TRBD1 for D (6 bases). Trimming took off 2 bases at V and 6 bases at J, with 17 bases between the two ends. Looked up from germline, CDR1 is LNHDA and CDR2 is SQIVND (reference sequence). This CDR3 comprises 17 residues. The CDR3 region is CASSINPPGAINSPLHF. As DNA, the CDR3 is TGTGCCAGTAGTATAAATCCGCCGGGGGCAATTAATTCACCCCTCCACTTT.

The rearrangement uses TRBV4-3 and TRBJ2-7, with 11 bases fitting TRBD2. The CDR3 loop spans 17 amino acids. Trimming at V came to 4 bases and at J to 2 bases, leaving 10 bases not matched to a gene. Germline V gene data show CDR1 as LGHNA and CDR2 as YSLEER. CDR3 nucleotide sequence: TGCGCCAGCAGCCTCGTCGTGACTAGCGGGACAACCTACGAGCAGTACTTC. Amino acid sequence: CASSLVVTSGTTYEQYF.

The chain uses TRBV6-5 and TRBJ2-7; 9 nucleotides align to TRBD1. The DNA end is a closer match to TRBJ2-5, so the J assignment may be wrong. Germline V gene data show CDR1 as MNHEY and CDR2 as SVGAGI. The CDR3 runs to 12 residues. CDR3: CASTPGQGTQYF. CDR3 nucleotide sequence: TGTGCCAGCACTCCGGGACAGGGGACCCAGTACTTC.

The J gene is TRBJ2-2, the V gene TRBV27, with TRBD1 as a possible D gene (6 bases). V lost 7 bases, J lost 1 base, and 10 bases lay in between. Germline assignment: CDR1 MNHEY and CDR2 SMNVEV (reference sequence). This CDR3 is built from 14 residues. CDR3 region: CASTNRVNTGELFF. As DNA, the CDR3 is TGTGCCAGCACTAACAGGGTGAACACCGGGGAGCTGTTTTTT.

This chain uses TRBV2 with TRBJ2-2, with unresolved D. The CDR3 runs to 14 residues. Deletions cut 0 bases from V and 7 bases from J, with 9 bases between. Germline V gene lookup returns CDR1 SNHLY and CDR2 FYNNEI. The CDR3 protein is CASSEAWSGGELFF. The CDR3 DNA follows: TGTGCCAGCAGTGAAGCCTGGTCGGGCGGGGAGCTGTTTTTT. Based on the CDR3 plus reference TRBV2 and TRBJ2-2, the full variable domain is EPEVTQTPSHQVTQMGQEVILRCVPISNHLYFYWYRQILGQKVEFLVSFYNNEISEKSEIFDDQFSVERPDGSNFTLKIRSTKLEDSAMYFCASSEAWSGGELFFGEGSRLTVL.

The genes are TRBV7-2 and TRBJ2-7; the D gene is possibly TRBD2 (5 bases). From germline, CDR1 is SGHTA and CDR2 FQGNSA. The CDR3 is 15 amino acids. V was pared by 6 bases and J by 5 bases, with 20 bases between. This CDR3 reads CASRSAGPGLNEQYF. Written as DNA, the CDR3 is TGTGCCAGCAGGTCCGCCGGCCCGGGATTAAACGAGCAGTACTTC.

The rearrangement links TRBV27 to TRBJ2-7; perhaps D is TRBD1 or TRBD2 (5 bases each). The V end was cut by 3 bases, the J end by 0 bases, with 6 bases between. This CDR3 region has 13 residues. Germline V gives CDR1 MNHEY, CDR2 SMNVEV (reference sequence). This chain's CDR3 is CASSLGDSYEQYF. Written as DNA, the CDR3 is TGTGCCAGCAGTTTGGGGGACTCCTACGAGCAGTACTTC.

V and J are TRBV5-1 and TRBJ2-1; 13 bases fit TRBD2. This CDR3 region has 15 residues. J was trimmed by 7 bases and V by 3 bases; bases with no gene match: 4. Germline V gene sequence: CDR1 SGHRS, CDR2 YFSETQ. CDR3 nucleotides: TGCGCCAGCAGCTCACTAGCGGGAGGGTTGAATGAGCAGTTCTTC. Its translation: CASSSLAGGLNEQFF. Looking up the rest from reference TRBV5-1 and TRBJ2-1 gives the full variable domain: KAGVTQTPRYLIKTRGQQVTLSCSPISGHRSVSWYQQTPGQGLQFLFEYFSETQRNKGNFPGRFSGRQFSNSRSEMNVSTLELGDSALYLCASSSLAGGLNEQFFGPGTRLTVL.

CDR3 bases: TGTGCCAGCAGTTTATTCGACAGGACGAACACCGGGGAGCTGTTTTTT. Translation gives CASSLFDRTNTGELFF. The gene calls are TRBV6-5 and TRBJ2-2, with D possibly TRBD1 on 6 matching bases. CDR1 is MNHEY and CDR2 is SVGAGI in the germline V gene. V was trimmed by 4 bases and J by 0 bases, leaving 12 bases between them. This CDR3 has 16 residues.

As to this clone: The sample contains more than one DNA sequence encoding this CDR3. This chain uses TRBV7-2 with TRBJ1-5; D call uncertain. Trimming cost V 1 base and J 0 bases, with 7 bases left between them. Looked up from germline, CDR1 is SGHTA and CDR2 is FQGNSA. The CDR3 consists of 15 residues. DNA of the CDR3: TGTGCCAGCAGCTTAGGGGCGAGTAGCAATCAGCCCCAGCATTTT. Amino acid sequence: CASSLGASSNQPQHF.

Concerning this clone itself: Other DNA sequences from this sample encode an identical CDR3 as well. This chain joins TRBV5-1 and TRBJ2-2; D perhaps matches TRBD2 (6 bases). Germline assignment: CDR1 SGHRS and CDR2 YFSETQ. The CDR3 spans 15 residues. Trimming removed 4 bases at V and 4 bases at J, with 14 bases between. The CDR3 DNA reads TGCGCCAGCAGCCCCCGGGGGACTGGCACCGGGGAGCTGTTTTTT. Protein sequence: CASSPRGTGTGELFF.

This clone was detected once. The gene calls are TRBV28 and TRBJ2-3; 7 positions agree with TRBD2. CDR3 length equals 15 residues. The ends lost 3 bases at V and 2 bases at J; junction bases unmatched: 5. CDR1 MDHEN and CDR2 SYDVKM come from the germline V gene. The CDR3 DNA sequence: TGTGCCAGCAGTTTCGGGGGGTCCACCACAGATACGCAGTATTTT. This translates into CASSFGGSTTDTQYF.

With regard to this clone: Other nucleotide sequences in the sample specify the same CDR3. This chain uses TRBV10-3 with TRBJ1-4; D unclear. This CDR3 has 14 amino acids. Looked up from germline, CDR1 is ENHRY and CDR2 is SYGVKD. V dropped 3 bases and J dropped 2 bases, with 7 bases sitting between them. Here the CDR3 reads CAISEGGTNEKLFF. DNA of the CDR3: TGTGCCATCAGTGAAGGAGGGACTAATGAAAAACTGTTTTTT.

The J gene is TRBJ1-2, the V gene TRBV6-1; D gene ambiguous. Trimming took off 4 bases at V and 8 bases at J, with 8 bases between the two ends. This CDR3 has 11 amino acids. Germline-derived CDR1 and CDR2 are MNHNS and SASEGT. The CDR3, as DNA: TGTGCCAGCAGTGCGGTCGGCGGCTACACCTTC. Translating gives CASSAVGGYTF.

This chain links TRBV5-1 with TRBJ1-4, with D tentatively TRBD1 (5 bases). Trimming removed 0 bases at V and 5 bases at J, with 14 bases between. Germline V gene sequence: CDR1 SGHRS, CDR2 YFSETQ. The CDR3 has 16 residues. The CDR3 spells CASSLVGTVGNEKLFF. The DNA of the CDR3 is TGCGCCAGCAGCTTGGTTGGGACCGTAGGGAATGAAAAACTGTTTTTT. Based on the CDR3 plus reference TRBV5-1 and TRBJ1-4, the full variable domain is KAGVTQTPRYLIKTRGQQVTLSCSPISGHRSVSWYQQTPGQGLQFLFEYFSETQRNKGNFPGRFSGRQFSNSRSEMNVSTLELGDSALYLCASSLVGTVGNEKLFFGSGTQLSVL.

This clone was recorded once. V usage is TRBV30 and J usage is TRBJ1-2; D unresolved. Trimming took 1 base from V and 8 from J, leaving 14 bases between them. This CDR3 is built from 13 residues. Germline CDR1 is GTSNPN and CDR2 is SVGIG (reference sequence). This CDR3 is CAWSGKRKEGYTF. CDR3 DNA: TGTGCCTGGAGTGGGAAAAGGAAAGAGGGCTACACCTTC.

In DNA form, the CDR3 reads TGTGCCATCAGTGAGTCAGGCAGCCCTAGCACAGATACGCAGTATTTT. Translated: CAISESGSPSTDTQYF. The genes are TRBV10-3 and TRBJ2-3, with D unclear. The germline V and J ends were trimmed by 0 bases and 0 bases, with 10 bases remaining between them. The CDR3 covers 16 residues. Germline CDR1 is ENHRY and CDR2 is SYGVKD.

The rearrangement uses TRBV6-1 and TRBJ1-5; 7 bases map to TRBD1. V lost 1 base and J lost 1; bases outside the gene matches: 10. Germline-derived CDR1 and CDR2 are MNHNS and SASEGT. CDR3 size: 18 residues. The CDR3 region has the DNA TGTGCCAGCAGTGAAGTTTTTAGGGGGCTGTTAAGCAATCAGCCCCAGCATTTT. Translation gives CASSEVFRGLLSNQPQHF.

V usage is TRBV30 and J usage is TRBJ1-4; TRBD1 matches 11 bases. CDR1 and CDR2 (germline): GTSNPN, SVGIG (reference sequence). The CDR3 loop spans 19 amino acids. After removal of 0 bases from V and 7 bases from J, the junction contained 16 bases not matched to a gene. DNA for the CDR3: TGTGCCTGGAGTGTACGCTTTACGGGACAGGGGGTATTCGGTGAAAAACTGTTTTTT. It encodes CAWSVRFTGQGVFGEKLFF. Full variable domain (missing parts from reference TRBV30 and TRBJ1-4): SQTIHQWPATLVQPVGSPLSLECTVEGTSNPNLYWYRQAAGRGLQLLFYSVGIGQISSEVPQNLSASRPQDRQFILSSKKLLLSDSGFYLCAWSVRFTGQGVFGEKLFFGSGTQLSVL.

Worth noting for this clone: Other DNA variants within this sample encode the same CDR3. This chain joins TRBV9 and TRBJ2-7, with 7 positions matching TRBD1. Germline-derived CDR1 and CDR2 are SGDLS and YYNGEE. The J segment lost 1 base and the V segment lost 0 bases, leaving 4 bases of the junction unmatched. The length of the CDR3 is 15 residues. The CDR3 loop is CASSVAGQASYEQYF. DNA of the CDR3: TGTGCCAGCAGCGTAGCTGGACAGGCTTCCTACGAGCAGTACTTC.

The V call is TRBV18, the J call TRBJ2-2, with 9 bases aligning to TRBD1. The CDR3 consists of 16 residues. The germline CDR1 and CDR2 sequences are KGHSH and LQKENI. Trimming cost V 6 bases and J 7 bases; bases outside gene matches: 12. CDR3 sequence: CASSPIGQGRGGELFF. The CDR3, as DNA: TGTGCCAGCTCCCCCATCGGACAGGGGAGAGGCGGGGAGCTGTTTTTT.

J is TRBJ2-3 and V is TRBV5-8, with TRBD2 matching 16 bases. Per germline, CDR1 SGHTS and CDR2 YDEGEE. V lost 4 bases to trimming and J lost 3 bases; unmatched junction nucleotides: 5. This CDR3 contains 17 residues. Here the CDR3 reads CASSMGLAGGRTDTQYF. The CDR3 DNA reads as TGTGCCAGCAGCATGGGACTAGCGGGGGGGCGGACAGATACGCAGTATTTT.

This rearrangement joins TRBV10-3 to TRBJ2-5; D is uncertain. Germline CDR1 ENHRY, CDR2 SYGVKD. The length of the CDR3 is 11 residues. V dropped 9 bases and J dropped 0 bases, with 5 bases sitting between them. CDR3 DNA: TGTGCCATAAAATACCAAGAGACCCAGTACTTC. Translated, it gives CAIKYQETQYF.

The sample holds one count of this clone. The V and J genes are TRBV10-3 and TRBJ1-3; 7 nucleotides agree with TRBD1. V lost 7 bases, J lost 0 bases, and 9 bases stayed unmatched. Germline-derived CDR1 and CDR2 are ENHRY and SYGVKD. The CDR3 spans 16 residues. CDR3 nucleotides: TGTGCCATCAAGAAGTTCGAGGGGGCCTCTGGAAACACCATATATTTT. Translation gives CAIKKFEGASGNTIYF.